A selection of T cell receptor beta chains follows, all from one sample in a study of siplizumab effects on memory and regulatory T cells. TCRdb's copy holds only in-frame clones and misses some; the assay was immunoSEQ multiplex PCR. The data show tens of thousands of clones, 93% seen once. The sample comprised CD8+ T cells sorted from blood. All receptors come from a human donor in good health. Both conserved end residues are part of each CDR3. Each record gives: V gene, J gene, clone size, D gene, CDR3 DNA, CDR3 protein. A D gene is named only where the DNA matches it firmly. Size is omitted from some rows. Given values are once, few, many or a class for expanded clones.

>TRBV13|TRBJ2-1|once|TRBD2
TGTGCCAGCAGCCCGCCAGGTCTAGCGGGAGGGCTCAATGAGCAGTTCTTC
CASSPPGLAGGLNEQFF
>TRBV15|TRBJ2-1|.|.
TGTGCCACCAGCGGAGGAGCGCATTTTTCCTACAATGAGCAGTTCTTC
CATSGGAHFSYNEQFF
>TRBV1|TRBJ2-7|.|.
TGCACCAGCAGCCAAGATCCTGGGTATGGATCGTACGAGCAGTACTTC
CTSSQDPGYGSYEQYF
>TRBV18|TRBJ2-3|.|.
TGTGCCAGCTCACCGCTCGGGACCCCACCCGCGAATACGCAGTATTTT
CASSPLGTPPANTQYF
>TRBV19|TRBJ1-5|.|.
TGTGCCAGTAGTATAGCTTGGGGCCCGGAGCCCCAGCATTTT
CASSIAWGPEPQHF
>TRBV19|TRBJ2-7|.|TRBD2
TGTGCCAGTAGCCCCGGGGGGACCTACGAGCAGTACTTC
CASSPGGTYEQYF
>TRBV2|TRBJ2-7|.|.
TGTGCCAGCAGGGAGATAGCGGCAGGGTCCTACGAGCAGTACTTC
CASREIAAGSYEQYF
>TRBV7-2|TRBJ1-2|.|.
TGTGCCAGCAGCACCCTGACCCATGGCTACACCTTC
CASSTLTHGYTF
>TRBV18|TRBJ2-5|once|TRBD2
TGTGCCAGCTCACCAGGACTAGCGGGAGGGATGGAGACCCAGTACTTC
CASSPGLAGGMETQYF
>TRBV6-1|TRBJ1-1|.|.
TGTGCCAGCATGAAGACGTACGCGAACACTGAAGCTTTCTTT
CASMKTYANTEAFF
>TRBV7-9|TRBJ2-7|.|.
TGTGCCAGCAGCTTAAGCGGACGCCCCGAGCAGTACTTC
CASSLSGRPEQYF
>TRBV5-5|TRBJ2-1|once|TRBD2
TGTGCCAGCAGCTTGGAGGAGCGGGAGTACAATGAGCAGTTCTTC
CASSLEEREYNEQFF
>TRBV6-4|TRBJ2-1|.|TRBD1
TGTGCCAGCAGTGACCGGGACAGGAATAGCCCGACCTACAATGAGCAGTTCTTC
CASSDRDRNSPTYNEQFF
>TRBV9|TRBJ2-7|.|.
TGTGCCAGCAGCCCCGGGGGGCTCGAGCAGTACTTC
CASSPGGLEQYF
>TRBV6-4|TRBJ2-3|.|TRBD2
TGTGCCAGCAGTGACAACGCGCGGGAGTCAGATACGCAGTATTTT
CASSDNARESDTQYF
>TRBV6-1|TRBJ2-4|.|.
TGTGCCAGCAGTGAAGCCTCGACAATAGCCAAAAACATTCAGTACTTC
CASSEASTIAKNIQYF
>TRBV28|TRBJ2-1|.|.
TGTGCCAGCAGTTTTGGTTCGCCTATCAATGAGCAGTTCTTC
CASSFGSPINEQFF
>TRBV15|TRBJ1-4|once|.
TGTGCCACCAGCGACCGGGTCACCACAACTAATGAAAAACTGTTTTTT
CATSDRVTTTNEKLFF
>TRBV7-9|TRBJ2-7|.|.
TGTGCCAGCAGCTTAAGTGACACCCGTTTCGAGCAGTACTTC
CASSLSDTRFEQYF
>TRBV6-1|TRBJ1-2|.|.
TGTGCCAGCAGTGAAAGCGGTCCAGCTAACTATGGCTACACCTTC
CASSESGPANYGYTF
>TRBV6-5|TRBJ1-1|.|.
TGTGCCAGCAGGACGAATACTGAAGCTTTCTTT
CASRTNTEAFF
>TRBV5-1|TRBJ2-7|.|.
TGCGCCAGCAGCTTGGCCCAGGGAGAGTTCGCCTACGAGCAGTACTTC
CASSLAQGEFAYEQYF
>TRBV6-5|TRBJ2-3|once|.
TGTGCCAGTGGGTCGGGGGAGCGGACAGATACGCAGTATTTT
CASGSGERTDTQYF
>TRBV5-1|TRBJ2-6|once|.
TGCGCCAGCAGCTCTTTAGCGGTTTCGGGGGCCAACGTCCTGACTTTC
CASSSLAVSGANVLTF
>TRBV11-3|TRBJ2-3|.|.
TGTGCCAGCAGCTTAGACCTAGCGGATACGCAGTATTTT
CASSLDLADTQYF
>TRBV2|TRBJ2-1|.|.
TGTGCCAGCAGTGAACTTGGGAACTACTACAATGAGCAGTTCTTC
CASSELGNYYNEQFF
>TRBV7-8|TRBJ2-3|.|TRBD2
TGTGCCAGCAGCCACCCTAGCGGGACTAGCACAGATACGCAGTATTTT
CASSHPSGTSTDTQYF
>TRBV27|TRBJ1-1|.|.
TGTGCCAGCAGTCGGACTCCTTATGAAGCTTTCTTT
CASSRTPYEAFF
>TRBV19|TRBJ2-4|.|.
TGTGCCAGCACGGGAGAGACCAAAAACATTCAGTACTTC
CASTGETKNIQYF
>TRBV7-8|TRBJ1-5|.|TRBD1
TGTGCCAGCAGCGCGCAGGGGGCGCCGAGCAATCAGCCCCAGCATTTT
CASSAQGAPSNQPQHF
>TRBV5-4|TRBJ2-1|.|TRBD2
TGTGCCAGCAGCTTTGTTGCGGGAGATCATAATGAGCAGTTCTTC
CASSFVAGDHNEQFF
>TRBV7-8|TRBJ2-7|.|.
TGTGCCAGCAGCTTTCAAGGGTACAACACCGAGCAGTACTTC
CASSFQGYNTEQYF
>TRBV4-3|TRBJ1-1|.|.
TGCGCCAGCAGCCAAGACTCTGGCAGACTAAACACTGAAGCTTTCTTT
CASSQDSGRLNTEAFF
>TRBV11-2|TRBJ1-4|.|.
TGTGCCAGCAGCTTGGGGACATACACAACTAATGAAAAACTGTTTTTT
CASSLGTYTTNEKLFF
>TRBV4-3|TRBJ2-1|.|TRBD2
TGCGCCAGCAGCCAAGATTTATCCGGGTACAAACTAGCGGGAGTGTACAATGAGCAGTTCTTC
CASSQDLSGYKLAGVYNEQFF
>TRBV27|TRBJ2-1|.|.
TGTGCCAGCAGTAAGAGCTCCTACAATGAGCAGTTCTTC
CASSKSSYNEQFF
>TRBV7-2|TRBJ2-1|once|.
TGTGCCAGCAGCCCTTCACGGAATGAGCAGTTCTTC
CASSPSRNEQFF
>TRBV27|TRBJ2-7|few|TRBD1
TGTGCCAGCAGTTTCGGGACAGGCTCCTACGAGCAGTACTTC
CASSFGTGSYEQYF
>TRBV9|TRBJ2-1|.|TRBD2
TGTGCCAGCAGCTCGGGACTAGCGGGTCCCCTGGATGAGCAGTTCTTC
CASSSGLAGPLDEQFF
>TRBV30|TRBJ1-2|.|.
TGTGCCTGGAGGTGGACAGAGAACTATGGCTACACCTTC
CAWRWTENYGYTF
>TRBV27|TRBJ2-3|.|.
TGTGCCAGCACTCGCCGACACCCGGATACGCAGTATTTT
CASTRRHPDTQYF
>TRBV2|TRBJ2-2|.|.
TGTGCCAGCAGCCCTGGCCCGGGTGAGCTGTTTTTT
CASSPGPGELFF